This T cell receptor beta chain comes out of a study of control samples from healthy donors and cancer patients. Method: immunoSEQ multiplex PCR; TCRdb's copy keeps in-frame clones and lacks some. The repertoire holds 84,000 or so clones, with 75% to 85% as singletons. The CDR3 covers 13 residues. Germline lookup yields CDR1 MNHNY and CDR2 SVGAGI (reference sequence). Trimming left V 8 bases short and J 5 bases short, with 14 bases between. The source of this sequence is a man aged 55 to 70 with head and neck cancer. The sample was PBMCs. The genes are TRBV6-6 and TRBJ2-3; tentatively, D is TRBD2 (7 bases). CDR3 amino acids: CASLGGLGDTQYF. CDR3 bases: TGTGCCAGCCTCGGGGGGCTTGGAGATACGCAGTATTTT.